This TCR beta chain stems from a study of cytomegalovirus exposure and HLA in healthy donors. This clone was seen only once. Some clones are missing from TCRdb's copy, which holds only in-frame ones; the method was immunoSEQ multiplex PCR. The table includes about 78,000 clones, 90% to 97% detected once. CDR3 size: 11 residues. Trimming stripped 6 bases from V and 8 bases from J, with 10 bases between. Germline CDR1 and CDR2: SQVTM and ANQGSEA. The V gene is TRBV29-1, the J gene TRBJ2-2; TRBD1 might be the D (6 bases). The source is a man in his late teens or twenties in good health and CMV-seropositive. The specimen sequenced was PBMCs. DNA of the CDR3: TGCAGCGTGCGAACAGGGGGGGAGCTGTTTTTT. As protein: CSVRTGGELFF.